This T cell receptor beta chain was captured by sequencing in a study of regulatory T cells in long-lasting Graves disease (dated by TCRdb to about 2021). Study-wide context: Persistent Graves' disease meant more than 5 years of antithyroid drug treatment with TSH receptor autoantibodies that stayed positive. Persistent Graves' disease patients in the clinical cohort had taken antithyroid drugs for around 11 years on average. The study took place in China and was registered as a clinical trial. Persistent Graves' disease patients were compared with newly diagnosed Graves' disease patients by peripheral blood TCR sequencing and RNA sequencing. A total of around 35 samples underwent TCR sequencing: some 13 from persistent and roughly 20 from newly diagnosed Graves' disease patients. Study-wide conclusions, independent of this receptor: Persistent patients shared more public clonotypes among themselves (around 2,500) than newly diagnosed patients did (more than 950). Preferential use of TRBV28, TRBJ1-2 and TRBJ2-5 was observed in persistent disease, whereas TRBV20-1 and TRBJ2-1 were favored in newly diagnosed disease. Because the primary lesion, thyroid tissue, could not be accessed, the study looked at peripheral blood alone. Sequencing and analysis were limited to the TCR beta chain. Compared with newly diagnosed patients, patients with persistent Graves' disease had lower TCR Shannon entropy and fewer highly expanded clones, which suggests clonal expansion. The small sample size was acknowledged by the authors as a limitation that may reduce accuracy.

Including the terminal cysteine and phenylalanine, the CDR3 comprises 14 residues. CDR3 DNA is the only sequence kept; it has 42 bases, read in frame from the first base. For this chain, trimming is 4 bases at the V end and 7 bases at the J end, and the number of junction bases without a gene match is 6. The table lists this clonotype with many counts. Its antigen is unknown. No much larger clone is present one base from it, and per-base qualities are unavailable. The library was made by multiplex PCR. Data came from an Illumina HiSeq 4000. To build TCR beta libraries, CDR3 regions were amplified by Arm-PCR using iRepertoire HTBI primers. PCR products were gel purified before sequencing. Turning to the authors' computational methods: Across samples, 62 TRBV and 15 or so TRBJ segments were identified and used for gene usage analysis of CDR3 amino acid clonotypes. COPE and FqMerger were used to merge filtered high-quality paired reads into contigs. BLAST was used to align contigs to the IMGT TRBV, TRBD and TRBJ reference genes, and CDR3 was defined following IMGT. Highly expanded clones were defined as clonotypes with a frequency above 0.1%. Shannon entropy served as the measure of repertoire diversity, while the Gini coefficient captured V-J evenness. A clonotype found in more than one individual was treated as public. TCRdb reworked the public reads: Q25 trimming with fastp, MiXCR clone assembly, productive beta chains retained. Identical CDR3 protein sequences are pooled into one entry, listed with their most common genes and DNA. These V and J calls derive from TCRdb rather than the authors' analysis. The sample yields hundreds of thousands of distinct CDR3 sequences; 21% were counted once. The ten largest clones capture over 11% of the sample.

The time point label, read with the paper, signifies: persistent/refractory GD, antithyroid drugs over 5 years with positive TRAb. For both TCR sequencing and RNA sequencing, RNA was extracted from PBMCs using TRIzol. The diagnosis of Graves' disease was made according to American Thyroid Association guidelines. The patients came from an endocrinology department in Xi'an, China. Each patient gave 7 to 9.5 milliliters of peripheral blood, collected in an EDTA anticoagulant tube. PBMCs were isolated by Ficoll Paque Plus density gradient separation without further T cell sorting. An Agilent 2100 Bioanalyzer and agarose gel were used to check RNA quality, while a NanoDrop 2000 measured RNA concentration.

The chain uses TRBV12-3 or TRBV12-4 and TRBJ1-5; a stretch of 8 junction bases matches TRBD1. The sample here was peripheral blood mononuclear cells (PBMCs), taken when the disease was refractory, from a patient treated with antithyroid drugs. This TCR was sampled from a female donor with Graves disease. The DNA sequence reads TGTGCCAGCAGTTCGGACAGGGCGAAACAGCCCCAGCATTTT. Its protein reads: CASSSDRAKQPQHF.